The 8 T cell receptor beta chains below all came from one sample that was sequenced in a study of blood T cells in healthy people across ages. A sample-barcoded 5' primer and a J-beta primer mix were used in a second PCR of roughly 6 to 12 cycles. TCRdb called the 5' RACE reads again in MiXCR, with one record for every CDR3 protein. Among over 300,000 distinct CDR3 sequences listed, approximately 52% were seen once. Sequencing was performed on blood. The source is a man between 60 and 75 years old in good health.

For this clonotype: This could be a read error, since a much larger clone is one nucleotide away. The chain couples TRBV5-5 to TRBJ2-5; 12 bases match TRBD2. Germline V CDR1 and CDR2: SGHKS, YYEKEE (reference sequence). Trimming took 4 bases from V and 11 from J; bases not matched to a gene: 6. There are 13 residues in the CDR3. The chain's CDR3 is CASSTSGRSEQYF. The CDR3 DNA reads TGTGCCAGCAGCACTAGCGGGAGGTCTGAGCAGTACTTC.

This clonotype turned up a few times. The DNA for the CDR3 is TGTGCCAGCCAGGGCAGGGGACAAGAGACCCAGTACTTC. It specifies CASQGRGQETQYF. This chain links TRBV6-1 with TRBJ2-5; weak D call: TRBD1 (6 bases). The CDR3 spans 13 residues. Trimming took 8 bases from V and 2 from J, leaving 12 bases between them. From germline, CDR1 is MNHNS and CDR2 SASEGT.

The J gene is TRBJ2-7, the V gene TRBV6-2 or TRBV6-3; no clear D gene. The CDR3 has 14 amino acids. With 6 bases removed from V and 2 bases from J, the gap between germline ends came to 14 bases. Germline V gene lookup returns CDR1 MNHEY and CDR2 SVGEGT. CDR3 sequence: CASSLRPDTYEQYF. CDR3 bases: TGTGCCAGCAGCCTACGACCAGACACCTACGAGCAGTACTTC.

The sample holds a few counts of this clonotype. A read error may produce the germline difference seen at one junction end. The chain employs TRBV7-2 and TRBJ1-2, with D perhaps TRBD1 (5 bases). The CDR3 totals 13 residues. The germline V gene has CDR1 SGHTA and CDR2 FQGNSA. The CDR3 reads CASSVAGSGGYTF. In nucleotides, the CDR3 is TGTGCCAGCAGCGTAGCAGGGTCCGGCGGCTACACCTTC. The full variable domain, rest sourced from reference TRBV7-2 and TRBJ1-2, is GAGVSQSPSNKVTEKGKDVELRCDPISGHTALYWYRQSLGQGLEFLIYFQGNSAPDKSGLPSDRFSAERTGGSVSTLTIQRTQQEDSAVYLCASSVAGSGGYTFGSGTRLTVV.

The V and J genes are TRBV20-1 and TRBJ2-1; no definite D call. Trimming pared 0 bases from V and 8 bases from J, leaving 5 bases between. The germline CDR1 and CDR2 sequences are DFQATT and SNEGSKA (reference sequence). The CDR3 is 11 residues long. DNA for the CDR3: TGCAGTGCTAGAGATCATCATGAGCAGTTCTTC. Translated, it gives CSARDHHEQFF.

This sequence joins TRBV13 and TRBJ2-3; 7 bases are a match to TRBD2. Germline values: CDR1 PRHDT, CDR2 FYEKMQ (reference sequence). With V trimmed by 1 base and J by 7 bases, 8 bases remained unmatched. The CDR3 sequence is 15 residues long. CDR3 nucleotide sequence: TGTGCCAGCAGCTTAGAATGGCGGGGGACTTATACGCAGTATTTT. It yields the protein CASSLEWRGTYTQYF.

The J gene is TRBJ2-5, the V gene TRBV7-2; weak D call: TRBD1 (5 bases). This CDR3 is built from 13 residues. Trimming cost V 5 bases and J 11 bases, with 18 bases left between them. Germline V gene sequence: CDR1 SGHTA, CDR2 FQGNSA. The CDR3 loop is CASSRRALGLQYF. The CDR3 DNA reads TGTGCCAGCAGCAGACGGGCCCTGGGGCTGCAGTACTTC. The whole variable domain, remainder taken from reference TRBV7-2 and TRBJ2-5, is GAGVSQSPSNKVTEKGKDVELRCDPISGHTALYWYRQSLGQGLEFLIYFQGNSAPDKSGLPSDRFSAERTGGSVSTLTIQRTQQEDSAVYLCASSRRALGLQYFGPGTRLLVL.

This chain connects TRBV7-8 to TRBJ1-2; 9 positions match TRBD1. CDR1 and CDR2 (germline): SGHVS, FQNEAQ. This CDR3 region has 16 residues. After removal of 5 bases from V and 4 bases from J, the junction contained 11 bases not matched to a gene. The CDR3 DNA sequence: TGTGCCAGCAGCCGCCCCGGGACAGGGTCTTTCTATGGCTACACCTTC. Translated, it gives CASSRPGTGSFYGYTF.